Below, 5 T cell receptor beta chains from the same sample are listed, as sequenced in a study of shared clonotypes between healthy human individuals. Naivety among CD8 cells was defined by CD45RO negativity and positive CCR7 selection, thereby excluding terminally differentiated effector memory CD45RA+ cells. The table came from immunoSEQ multiplex PCR; TCRdb's copy has only in-frame clones and leaves some out. The table shows some 740,000 clones, with about 91% occurring only once. The specimen sequenced was naive CD8+ T cells sorted from blood. The receptors here all came from a man aged 25 to 40 in good health.

The V gene is TRBV2, the J gene TRBJ1-5; no firm D call. The germline gives CDR1 SNHLY, CDR2 FYNNEI. V was shortened by 0 bases and J by 6 bases, with 15 bases between the two germline ends. The CDR3 is 16 residues long. The CDR3 reads CASSEALWVSVQPQHF. The CDR3 DNA is TGTGCCAGCAGTGAAGCGCTTTGGGTAAGCGTTCAGCCCCAGCATTTT.

The chain joins TRBV27 to TRBJ1-5, with a tentative D call TRBD1 (6 bases). This CDR3 comprises 14 residues. V lost 8 bases, J lost 4 bases, and 15 bases lay in between. The germline CDR1 and CDR2 sequences are MNHEY and SMNVEV (reference sequence). Written as DNA, the CDR3 is TGTGCCAGCGGCCTGGGAGGGGGAAATCAGCCCCAGCATTTT. As protein: CASGLGGGNQPQHF.

This clone was found once. This same CDR3 is encoded by further DNA sequences in the sample. This sequence joins TRBV7-9 and TRBJ2-7, with D perhaps matching TRBD2 (5 bases). V shed 5 bases and J shed 0 bases, with 8 bases lying between them. The CDR3 has 13 amino acids. Germline-derived CDR1 and CDR2 are SEHNR and FQNEAQ (reference sequence). The CDR3 loop is CASSPGVSYEQYF. CDR3 sequence (DNA): TGTGCCAGCAGCCCCGGGGTCTCCTACGAGCAGTACTTC. The variable domain in full, completed from reference TRBV7-9 and TRBJ2-7, reads DTGVSQNPRHKITKRGQNVTFRCDPISEHNRLYWYRQTLGQGPEFLTYFQNEAQLEKSRLLSDRFSAERPKGSFSTLEIQRTEQGDSAMYLCASSPGVSYEQYFGPGTRLTVT.

The chain combines TRBV27 with TRBJ2-7; 7 nucleotides line up with TRBD1. The CDR3 consists of 15 residues. V lost 2 bases to trimming and J lost 1 base; unmatched junction nucleotides: 5. CDR1 is MNHEY and CDR2 is SMNVEV in the germline V gene (reference sequence). For the CDR3, the DNA is TGTGCCAGCAGTTTAGCCGGGACAGTGTCCTACGAGCAGTACTTC. This sequence encodes CASSLAGTVSYEQYF.

The genes are TRBV28 and TRBJ2-2; D may be TRBD2 (6 bases). CDR1 and CDR2 (germline): MDHEN, SYDVKM. V dropped 4 bases and J dropped 7 bases, with 22 bases sitting between them. The CDR3 is 17 residues long. The CDR3 DNA sequence: TGTGCCAGCAGTTGTGACTGGCGGGACTTTCGTGGCGGGGAGCTGTTTTTT. It yields the protein CASSCDWRDFRGGELFF.